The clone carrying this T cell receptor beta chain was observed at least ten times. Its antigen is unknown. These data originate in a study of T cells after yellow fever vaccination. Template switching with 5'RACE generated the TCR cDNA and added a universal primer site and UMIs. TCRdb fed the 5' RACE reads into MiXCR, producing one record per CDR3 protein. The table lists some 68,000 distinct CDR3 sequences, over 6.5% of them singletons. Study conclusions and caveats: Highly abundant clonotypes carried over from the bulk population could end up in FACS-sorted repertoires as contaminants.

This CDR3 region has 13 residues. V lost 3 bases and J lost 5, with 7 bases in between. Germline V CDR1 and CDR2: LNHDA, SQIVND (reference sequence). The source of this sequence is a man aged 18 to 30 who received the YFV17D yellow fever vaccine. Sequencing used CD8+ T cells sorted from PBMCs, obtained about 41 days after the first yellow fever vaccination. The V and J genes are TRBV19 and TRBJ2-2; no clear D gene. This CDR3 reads CASSIPRTGELFF. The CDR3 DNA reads TGTGCCAGTAGTATCCCGAGGACCGGGGAGCTGTTTTTT.